The 3 T cell receptor beta chains below were found in one sample sequenced in a study of regulatory T cells in long-lasting Graves disease. For TCR beta, libraries came from iRepertoire HTBI primers and Arm-PCR of CDR3 regions. TCRdb redid the calling of the multiplex PCR reads with MiXCR, one entry per CDR3 protein. The sample consists of approximately 400,000 distinct CDR3 sequences, 14% to 15% of them appearing once. Time point specified: newly diagnosed GD, antithyroid drugs for less than 3 months. Following extraction of RNA from PBMCs, that RNA was used to make the TCR library. These sequences were also reported in another study, on T cells in Graves' hyperthyroidism and ophthalmopathy.

This specimen was peripheral blood mononuclear cells (PBMCs), taken at new diagnosis, from a patient treated with antithyroid drugs. The receptors originated from a woman between 25 and 40 years old with Graves disease.

The genes are TRBV24-1 and TRBJ2-1; TRBD2 agrees at 12 bases. This CDR3 has 15 amino acids. The germline gives CDR1 KGHDR, CDR2 SFDVKD. With 4 bases clipped from V and 7 bases from J, the junction kept 4 bases outside the gene matches. The CDR3 DNA is TGTGCCACCAGTGACCCTAGCGGGAGGGCAAATGAGCAGTTCTTC. Translation gives CATSDPSGRANEQFF.

This clonotype was detected many times. V and J are TRBV20-1 and TRBJ2-7; TRBD2 is a possible D gene (6 bases). The CDR3 runs 14 residues. V lost 3 bases to trimming and J lost 0 bases, with 12 bases between them. Germline CDR1 and CDR2: DFQATT and SNEGSKA (reference sequence). The CDR3 reads CSASTSLHSYEQYF. CDR3 coding DNA: TGCAGTGCTAGCACTAGCCTTCACTCCTACGAGCAGTACTTC.

This clonotype was counted ten times or more. V usage is TRBV6-1 and J usage is TRBJ1-5; TRBD1 aligns across 8 bases. With V trimmed by 5 bases and J by 5 bases, 8 bases remained unmatched. CDR3 length: 15 amino acids. Per germline, CDR1 MNHNS and CDR2 SASEGT. In nucleotides, the CDR3 is TGTGCCAGCAGTAGGACAGGGAGGCCTTATCAGCCCCAGCATTTT. Translation gives CASSRTGRPYQPQHF.